This T cell receptor beta chain comes out of a study of cytomegalovirus exposure and HLA in healthy donors. Study in general: Of all 370 or so donors who were genotyped, about 84% belonged to the Caucasian-associated ancestry cluster. Study observations and caveats: Rare TCR sequences dominated, though some public TCRs recurred in many donors. A later analysis associated 15,000 or so TCR beta sequences with HLA alleles at a 0.05 false discovery rate.

About this clone itself: Its antigen is not identified.

Primers for the PCR totalled 60 Vbeta and 13 Jbeta. As handled by the study authors: Counted up in a later analysis, unique TCR beta chains came to approximately 77 million, with 9.5 million to 13 million shared. Produced via immunoSEQ multiplex PCR; TCRdb's table is partial and in-frame only. V and J calls and clone size are those listed in that table; D and trimming were worked out from the DNA. The sample includes about 100,000 clones, 70% to 75% seen only once; the top ten take less than 4%. V was trimmed by 2 bases and J by 9 bases, leaving 7 bases between them. CDR1 and CDR2 from the germline V gene are MNHEY and SVGAGI. This CDR3 spans 11 amino acids.

The clonotype comes from a man aged 40-55 years in good health and CMV-seronegative. The chain joins TRBV6-5 to TRBJ2-5; D is perhaps TRBD2 (5 bases). Sequencing was carried out using PBMCs. The CDR3 here is CASSYAGSQYF. CDR3 in DNA: TGTGCCAGCAGTTACGCGGGTTCCCAGTACTTC.